What follows is one T cell receptor beta chain and its context. This sample was taken from a study of blood T cell repertoires in COVID-19. About the study: Some COVID-19 samples were acute and others convalescent; all came from the United States, Italy and Spain. PBMCs, B-cell-depleted T cells, or T cells were the source of the cDNA or gDNA that made up the material.

As processed by the authors: Reference gene primers were amplified, and this amplification served to estimate nucleated cell counts. TCRdb's copy holds only in-frame clones and misses some; the assay was immunoSEQ multiplex PCR. V and J calls and clone size follow that table, whereas D and trimming were derived from the DNA. The sample consists of over 120,000 clones, about 87% of them appearing once. The V and J ends lost 3 bases and 6 bases respectively, with 15 bases between them. The CDR3 length is 14 residues. Germline CDR1 is SGHNT and CDR2 is YYREEE (reference sequence). This TCR came from a woman in her 50s with active or convalescent COVID-19. Input material: peripheral blood. The chain has TRBV5-4 and TRBJ1-2, with D perhaps TRBD1 (5 bases). CDR3 in DNA: TGTGCCAGCAGCTCGTCCAGGGTCGCGGATGGCTACACCTTC. Translated, it gives CASSSSRVADGYTF. Drawing the rest from reference TRBV5-4 and TRBJ1-2, the complete variable domain is ETGVTQSPTHLIKTRGQQVTLRCSSQSGHNTVSWYQQALGQGPQFIFQYYREEENGRGNFPPRFSGLQFPNYSSELNVNALELDDSALYLCASSSSRVADGYTFGSGTRLTVV.